This record concerns one T cell receptor (beta chain) sequence. Other DNA sequences in the same sample also yield this CDR3. The data stem from a study of blood T cell repertoires in COVID-19. This table comes from immunoSEQ multiplex PCR, and its TCRdb copy is limited to in-frame clones, with some not included. The sample includes a few hundred thousand clones, approximately 84% of them seen just once. CDR3 length: 13 residues. The V gene lost 3 bases and the J gene lost 2 bases, with 5 bases spanning the gap. This receptor was taken from a woman in her 30s who had recovered from COVID-19. Sequencing was carried out using PBMCs or T cells enriched from blood (not recorded which). The chain links TRBV12-3 or TRBV12-4 to TRBJ1-5; D unresolved. CDR3 sequence (DNA): TGTGCCAGCAGTTTTTCTGGCAATCAGCCCCAGCATTTT. Its translation is CASSFSGNQPQHF.